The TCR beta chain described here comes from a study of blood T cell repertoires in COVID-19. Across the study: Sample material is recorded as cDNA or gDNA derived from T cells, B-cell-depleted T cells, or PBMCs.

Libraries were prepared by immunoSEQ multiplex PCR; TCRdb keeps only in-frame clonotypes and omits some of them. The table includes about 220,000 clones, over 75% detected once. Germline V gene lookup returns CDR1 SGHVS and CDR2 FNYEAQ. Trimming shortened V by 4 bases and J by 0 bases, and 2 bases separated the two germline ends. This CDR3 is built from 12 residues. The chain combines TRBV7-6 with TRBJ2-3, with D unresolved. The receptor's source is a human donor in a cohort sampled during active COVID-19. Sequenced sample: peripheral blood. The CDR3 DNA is TGTGCCAGCAGCTCAAGCACAGATACGCAGTATTTT. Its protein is CASSSSTDTQYF.